This T cell receptor (beta chain) was sequenced for a study of naive and memory T cell subsets. The library had UMIs added by 3' ligation of an oligonucleotide to TCR cDNA. Amplification of ligated cDNA took four PCR rounds with SP2 and nested alpha and beta constant primers. From the 5' RACE reads, TCRdb called clonotypes with MiXCR, one entry per CDR3 protein. The sample lists tens of thousands of distinct CDR3 sequences; approximately 8% were seen once. The clonotype originates from a female donor in good health.

CDR3: CASSSGDRAHRGYTF. In nucleotides, the CDR3 is TGTGCCAGCAGCTCAGGGGACAGGGCGCATCGTGGCTACACCTTC. The chain combines TRBV7-9 with TRBJ1-2, with TRBD1 matching 9 bases. The J segment lost 7 bases and the V segment lost 4 bases, leaving 10 bases of the junction unmatched. The CDR3 is made up of 15 amino acids. The germline gives CDR1 SEHNR, CDR2 FQNEAQ (reference sequence).